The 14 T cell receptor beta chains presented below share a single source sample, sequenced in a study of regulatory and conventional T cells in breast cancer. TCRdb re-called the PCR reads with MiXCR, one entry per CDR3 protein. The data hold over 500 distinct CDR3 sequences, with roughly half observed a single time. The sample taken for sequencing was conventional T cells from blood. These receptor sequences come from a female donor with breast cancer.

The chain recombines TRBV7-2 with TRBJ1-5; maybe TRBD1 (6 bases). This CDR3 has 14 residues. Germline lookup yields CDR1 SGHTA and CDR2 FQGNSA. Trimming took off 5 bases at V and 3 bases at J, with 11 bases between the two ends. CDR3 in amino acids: CASSIDRNNQPQHF. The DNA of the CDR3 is TGTGCCAGCAGCATCGACAGGAACAATCAGCCCCAGCATTTT.

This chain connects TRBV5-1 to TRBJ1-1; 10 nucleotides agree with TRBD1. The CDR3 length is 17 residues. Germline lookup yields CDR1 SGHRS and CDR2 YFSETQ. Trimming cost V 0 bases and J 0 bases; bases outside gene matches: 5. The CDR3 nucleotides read TGCGCCAGCAGCTTGGGGACAGGGGGAGACATGAACACTGAAGCTTTCTTT. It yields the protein CASSLGTGGDMNTEAFF.

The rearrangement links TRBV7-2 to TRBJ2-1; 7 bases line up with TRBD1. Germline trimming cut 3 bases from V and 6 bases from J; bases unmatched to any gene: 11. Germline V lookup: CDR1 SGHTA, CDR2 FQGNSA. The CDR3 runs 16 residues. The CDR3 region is CASSFPGQSPLNEQFF. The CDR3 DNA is TGTGCCAGCAGCTTTCCGGGACAGAGTCCGCTCAATGAGCAGTTCTTC.

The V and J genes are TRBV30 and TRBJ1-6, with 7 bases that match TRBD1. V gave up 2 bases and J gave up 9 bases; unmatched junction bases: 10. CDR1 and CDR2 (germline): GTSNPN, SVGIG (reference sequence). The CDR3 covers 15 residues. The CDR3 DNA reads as TGTGCCTGGAGTTACCCAACAGGGGTAATTTCACCCCTCCACTTT. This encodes CAWSYPTGVISPLHF.

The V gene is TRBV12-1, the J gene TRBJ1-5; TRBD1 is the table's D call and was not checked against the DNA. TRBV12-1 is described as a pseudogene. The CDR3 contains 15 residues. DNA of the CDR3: TGTGCCAGCAGCCCCAGGGGGCAGGAGAATCAGCCCCAGCATTTT. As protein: CASSPRGQENQPQHF.

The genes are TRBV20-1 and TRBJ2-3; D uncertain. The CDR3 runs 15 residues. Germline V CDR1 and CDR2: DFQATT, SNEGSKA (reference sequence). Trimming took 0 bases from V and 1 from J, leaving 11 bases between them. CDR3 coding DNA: TGCAGTGCTAGAGATCAGACGGTGGGCACAGATACGCAGTATTTT. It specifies CSARDQTVGTDTQYF.

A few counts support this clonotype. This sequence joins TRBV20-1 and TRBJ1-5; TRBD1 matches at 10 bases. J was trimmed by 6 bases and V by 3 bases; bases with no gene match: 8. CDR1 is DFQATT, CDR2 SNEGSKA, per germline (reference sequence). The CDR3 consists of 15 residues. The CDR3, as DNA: TGCAGTGCTAGCGCTTGGACAGGGGGAAGTCAGCCCCAGCATTTT. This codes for CSASAWTGGSQPQHF.

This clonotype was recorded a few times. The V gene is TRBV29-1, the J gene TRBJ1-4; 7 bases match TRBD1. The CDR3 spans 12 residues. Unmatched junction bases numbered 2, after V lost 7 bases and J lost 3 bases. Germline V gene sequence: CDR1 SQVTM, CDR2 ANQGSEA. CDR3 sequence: CSGQGANEKLFF. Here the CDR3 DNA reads TGCAGCGGTCAGGGGGCTAATGAAAAACTGTTTTTT.

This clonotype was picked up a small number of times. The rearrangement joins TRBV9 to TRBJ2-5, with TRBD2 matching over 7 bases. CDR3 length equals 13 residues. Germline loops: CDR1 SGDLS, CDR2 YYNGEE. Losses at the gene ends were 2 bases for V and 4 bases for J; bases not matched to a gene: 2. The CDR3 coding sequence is TGTGCCAGCAGCGTGGGGGAGGGAGAGACCCAGTACTTC. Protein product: CASSVGEGETQYF.

CDR3 residues: CASSQDWRKHNEQFF. CDR3 coding DNA: TGTGCCAGCAGCCAAGACTGGCGAAAACACAATGAGCAGTTCTTC. The rearrangement links TRBV14 to TRBJ2-1, with unresolved D. V lost 0 bases, J lost 5 bases, and 11 bases lay in between. Germline V CDR1 and CDR2: SGHDN, FVKESK. This CDR3 has 15 amino acids.

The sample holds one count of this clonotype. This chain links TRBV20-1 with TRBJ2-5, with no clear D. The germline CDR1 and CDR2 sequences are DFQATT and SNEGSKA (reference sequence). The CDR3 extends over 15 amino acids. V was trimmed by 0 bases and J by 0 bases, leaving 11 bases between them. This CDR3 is CSARDGTRDQETQYF. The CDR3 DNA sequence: TGCAGTGCTAGAGATGGTACCCGGGACCAAGAGACCCAGTACTTC.

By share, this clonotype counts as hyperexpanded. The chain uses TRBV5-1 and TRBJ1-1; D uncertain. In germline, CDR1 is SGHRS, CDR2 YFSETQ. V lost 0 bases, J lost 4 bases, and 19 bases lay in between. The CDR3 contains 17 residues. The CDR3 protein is CASSLGPLTEGSTEAFF. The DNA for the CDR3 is TGCGCCAGCAGCTTGGGACCTCTAACTGAGGGATCCACTGAAGCTTTCTTT.

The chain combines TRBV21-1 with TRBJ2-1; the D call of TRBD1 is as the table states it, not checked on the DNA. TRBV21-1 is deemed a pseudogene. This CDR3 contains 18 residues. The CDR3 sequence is CASSNWDSLTIPYNEQFF. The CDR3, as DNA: TGTGCCAGCAGCAACTGGGACAGCCTGACGATTCCATACAATGAGCAGTTCTTC.

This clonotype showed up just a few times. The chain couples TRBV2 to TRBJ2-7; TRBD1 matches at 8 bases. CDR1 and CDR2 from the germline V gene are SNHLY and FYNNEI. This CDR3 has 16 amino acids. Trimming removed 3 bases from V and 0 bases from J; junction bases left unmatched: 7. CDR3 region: CASSDIGQGISYEQYF. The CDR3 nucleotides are TGTGCCAGCAGTGATATAGGACAGGGAATCTCCTACGAGCAGTACTTC.